This T cell receptor beta chain originates from a study of T cell repertoires and HLA-DP antigens. Some clones are missing from TCRdb's copy, which holds only in-frame ones; the method was immunoSEQ multiplex PCR. The sample shows around 70,000 clones, 80% of them seen only once. On this clone: Its antigen remains unidentified.

The CDR3 length is 17 residues. CDR1 is LGHNA and CDR2 is YSLEER in the germline V gene. Trimming took 0 bases from V and 2 from J, leaving 14 bases between them. The TCR sequence derives from a man in his 60s in good health and CMV-seronegative. The chain recombines TRBV4-3 with TRBJ1-3; tentative D call: TRBD1 (5 bases). Material: CD4+ T cells from PBMCs. CDR3 DNA: TGCGCCAGCAGCCAAGATACCCGGCGGGGGACTGGAAACACCATATATTTT. As protein: CASSQDTRRGTGNTIYF.